What follows are 19 T cell receptor beta chains derived from one specimen sequenced in a study of blood T cells in healthy people across ages. A second PCR of roughly 7 to 11 cycles used a sample-barcoded 5' primer and a J-beta primer mix. TCRdb analysed the 5' RACE reads with MiXCR anew, one entry per CDR3 protein. This repertoire shows nearly 800,000 distinct CDR3 sequences, approximately 25% found once; its top ten account for under 4.5%. These data also featured in a second study, about T cells of mothers and their children.

What was sequenced was blood. The receptors were gathered from a boy between 10 and 17 years old in good health.

The genes are TRBV9 and TRBJ1-1; tentatively, D is TRBD1 (5 bases). Looked up from germline, CDR1 is SGDLS and CDR2 is YYNGEE. V dropped 4 bases and J dropped 0 bases, with 19 bases sitting between them. The CDR3 loop spans 17 amino acids. CDR3 sequence: CASSTRDGHSMNTEAFF. CDR3 sequence (DNA): TGTGCCAGCAGCACCCGGGACGGACATTCCATGAACACTGAAGCTTTCTTT.

V usage is TRBV5-1 and J usage is TRBJ2-1; D ambiguous. This CDR3 is 13 amino acids long. The germline V gene has CDR1 SGHRS and CDR2 YFSETQ. Between the trimmed V and J ends, which lost 0 bases and 6 bases, there was a span of 7 bases. Here the CDR3 reads CASSLVLSNEQFF. DNA of the CDR3: TGCGCCAGCAGCTTGGTACTTTCCAATGAGCAGTTCTTC.

This clonotype has only a few counts. The chain joins TRBV27 to TRBJ2-5; 10 bases map to TRBD2. The trim removed 5 bases at V and 5 bases at J, leaving 8 bases unmatched. Germline assignment: CDR1 MNHEY and CDR2 SMNVEV (reference sequence). The CDR3 runs to 15 residues. The CDR3 sequence is CASSPLAGVGETQYF. The CDR3 DNA reads TGTGCCAGCAGTCCTCTAGCGGGGGTGGGGGAGACCCAGTACTTC.

The genes are TRBV12-5 and TRBJ2-1, with D possibly TRBD2 on 6 matching bases. Trimming cost V 0 bases and J 4 bases, with 16 bases left between them. CDR1 and CDR2 from the germline V gene are LGHNT and FRNRAP. This CDR3 region has 17 residues. CDR3 protein: CASGLVIRTMRYNEQFF. CDR3 in DNA: TGTGCTAGTGGTTTGGTAATTCGGACTATGAGATACAATGAGCAGTTCTTC.

There are a few counts of this clonotype. The chain joins TRBV7-9 to TRBJ2-3; 9 nucleotides line up with TRBD1. This CDR3 spans 14 amino acids. CDR1 SEHNR and CDR2 FQNEAQ come from the germline V gene (reference sequence). With V trimmed by 5 bases and J by 5 bases, 5 bases remained unmatched. CDR3 nucleotide sequence: TGTGCCAGCAGCCGGACAGGGGTGGTAGATACGCAGTATTTT. It yields the protein CASSRTGVVDTQYF.

This clonotype was counted between two and nine times. The V call is TRBV3-1, the J call TRBJ1-2; no clear D. Germline V gene lookup returns CDR1 LGHDT and CDR2 YNNKEL (reference sequence). V was shortened by 0 bases and J by 7 bases, with 12 bases between the two germline ends. The CDR3 spans 14 residues. The CDR3 DNA reads as TGTGCCAGCAGCCAAGATCGCGCAGTTCGTGGCTACACCTTC. It yields the protein CASSQDRAVRGYTF.

This chain joins TRBV20-1 and TRBJ1-2, with a weak D call TRBD1 (5 bases). The CDR3 has 13 amino acids. V was clipped by 6 bases and J by 2 bases, with 13 bases between them. Per germline, CDR1 DFQATT and CDR2 SNEGSKA (reference sequence). The CDR3 DNA sequence: TGCAGTGCCCTGGGCCCAGGGAACTATGGCTACACCTTC. It translates to CSALGPGNYGYTF.

In DNA form, the CDR3 reads TGTGCCAGCAGTGTCGGTTCCCAGGAGCAGTACTTC. Amino acids: CASSVGSQEQYF. The V and J genes are TRBV28 and TRBJ2-7, with D hard to call. The CDR3 has 12 residues. V dropped 5 bases and J dropped 7 bases, with 12 bases sitting between them. Germline assignment: CDR1 MDHEN and CDR2 SYDVKM.

This chain links TRBV3-1 with TRBJ2-5; possibly TRBD2 for D (6 bases). Germline V CDR1 and CDR2: LGHDT, YNNKEL (reference sequence). This CDR3 has 16 amino acids. V lost 5 bases, J lost 2 bases, and 18 bases lay in between. Written as DNA, the CDR3 is TGTGCCAGCAGCTGGTTTGGAGGGCCCACACAAGAGACCCAGTACTTC. Translated, it gives CASSWFGGPTQETQYF.

To note about this clonotype: The junction departs from the called germline gene at one end, perhaps through a read error. The chain carries TRBV7-3 and TRBJ2-1; 9 bases map to TRBD1. Germline V gives CDR1 SGHTA, CDR2 FQGTGA. The CDR3 covers 15 residues. The DNA for the CDR3 is TGTGCCAGCAGCATAACGGGACAGGGTAACTATGAGCAGTTCTTC. As protein: CASSITGQGNYEQFF.

The chain recombines TRBV12-3 or TRBV12-4 with TRBJ2-1; 9 positions agree with TRBD2. V lost 6 bases and J lost 7; bases outside the gene matches: 13. The CDR3 is 16 amino acids. CDR3 bases: TGTGCCAGCAGGCCCCCCTCTAGCGGGATGGGAAATGAGCAGTTCTTC. The encoded protein is CASRPPSSGMGNEQFF.

This clonotype showed up just a few times. The V gene is TRBV20-1, the J gene TRBJ2-5, with D tentatively TRBD1 or TRBD2 (7 bases each). The J call is in doubt because the DNA end fits TRBJ2-7 better. The CDR3 consists of 13 residues. CDR1 is DFQATT and CDR2 is SNEGSKA in the germline V gene (reference sequence). The CDR3 region is CSAASGTAYEQYF. The CDR3 DNA is TGCAGTGCTGCAAGCGGGACAGCCTACGAGCAGTACTTC.

There are a few counts of this clonotype. The chain links TRBV29-1 to TRBJ1-5; TRBD1 matches at 9 bases. The length of the CDR3 is 13 residues. Germline CDR1 is SQVTM and CDR2 is ANQGSEA. V shed 5 bases, J shed 6 bases, and the junction held 5 bases outside the gene matches. CDR3 nucleotide sequence: TGCAGCGTTCAGGACAGGGGTGGTCAGCCCCAGCATTTT. Amino acid sequence: CSVQDRGGQPQHF.

The chain links TRBV20-1 to TRBJ1-4; possibly TRBD1 for D (5 bases). This CDR3 comprises 15 residues. Trimming removed 3 bases at V and 1 base at J, with 12 bases between. Germline values: CDR1 DFQATT, CDR2 SNEGSKA (reference sequence). CDR3 coding DNA: TGCAGTGCTAGTGGGACTGAGAAAACTAATGAAAAACTGTTTTTT. Its protein product is CSASGTEKTNEKLFF.

The rearrangement joins TRBV19 to TRBJ1-1; no firm D call. The CDR3 has 13 amino acids. Per the germline V gene, CDR1 is LNHDA and CDR2 is SQIVND (reference sequence). V was shortened by 5 bases and J by 4 bases, with 11 bases between the two germline ends. CDR3 DNA sequence: TGTGCCAGTAGTCGTAACCGAGGCACTGAAGCTTTCTTT. Protein sequence: CASSRNRGTEAFF.

The chain has TRBV29-1 and TRBJ2-5, with D maybe TRBD2 (5 bases). The last part of the DNA fits TRBJ2-7 better; the J call may be wrong. Per the germline V gene, CDR1 is SQVTM and CDR2 is ANQGSEA. The CDR3 is 12 residues long. CDR3 protein: CSVEVGNYEQYF. The CDR3 region has the DNA TGCAGCGTTGAAGTCGGGAACTACGAGCAGTACTTC.

This clonotype has just one count. V is TRBV6-2 or TRBV6-3 and J is TRBJ2-1, with D unresolved. V was pared by 2 bases and J by 6 bases, with 11 bases between. This CDR3 is built from 14 residues. The germline V gene encodes CDR1 MNHEY and CDR2 SVGEGT. The CDR3 coding sequence is TGTGCCAGCAGTTACGGGCGAACCCTCAATGAGCAGTTCTTC. It translates to CASSYGRTLNEQFF.

This chain connects TRBV24-1 to TRBJ2-7; TRBD2 matches at 7 bases. The CDR3 sequence is 15 residues long. Germline values: CDR1 KGHDR, CDR2 SFDVKD. With V trimmed by 3 bases and J by 3 bases, 7 bases remained unmatched. The CDR3 loop is CATSDPAAGNYEQYF. As DNA, the CDR3 is TGTGCCACCAGTGATCCCGCAGCGGGGAACTACGAGCAGTACTTC.

This clonotype was observed a single time. The V call is TRBV6-2 or TRBV6-3, the J call TRBJ2-5; D might be TRBD1 or TRBD2, each matching 5 bases. The DNA end is a closer match to TRBJ2-7, so the J assignment may be wrong. Germline-derived CDR1 and CDR2 are MNHEY and SVGEGT. The CDR3 sequence is 15 residues long. The CDR3 nucleotides read TGTGCCAGCAGTCCACCGGGACGGCTTAACTACGAGCAGTACTTC. Translated: CASSPPGRLNYEQYF.